Listed below are T cell receptor beta chains from one sample, sequenced in a study of regulatory T cells in long-lasting Graves disease. From the multiplex PCR reads, TCRdb called clonotypes with MiXCR, one entry per CDR3 protein. In the table there are approximately 690,000 distinct CDR3 sequences, 25% to 35% of which are singletons. Here the sequenced sample was peripheral blood mononuclear cells (PBMCs), taken when the disease was refractory, from a patient treated with antithyroid drugs. The receptor source for this set is a female donor with Graves disease. The CDR3 runs from the conserved cysteine through the conserved F or W. The D gene is left open where the match is weak. Clone sizes are given selectively: once, few, many, or a class where the clone is expanded.

J,size,D,V,DNA,CDR3
TRBJ2-7,NA,NA,TRBV20-1,TGCAGCCTACGGACGGTTCACGAGCAGTACTTC,CSLRTVHEQYF
TRBJ1-1,NA,NA,TRBV29-1,TGCAGCGTGGAGGGGGACAACACTGAAGCTTTCTTT,CSVEGDNTEAFF
TRBJ1-6,many,NA,TRBV12-3/TRBV12-4,TGTGCCAGCAGTTTAGGCAGGGGAGGTTCACCCCTCCACTTT,CASSLGRGGSPLHF
TRBJ1-2,NA,NA,TRBV7-9,TGTGCCAGCACCGTCGGGCAGGGGAGTAGTGGCTACACCTTC,CASTVGQGSSGYTF
TRBJ2-4,few,NA,TRBV18,TGTGCCAGCTCACCACCGTACCAGAATCTAGCCAAAAACATTCAGTACTTC,CASSPPYQNLAKNIQYF
TRBJ1-1,few,TRBD1,TRBV19,TGTGCCAGTACCTCTAAAGGGACAGGGCGAACTGAAGCTTTCTTT,CASTSKGTGRTEAFF
TRBJ2-7,NA,NA,TRBV6-2/TRBV6-3,TGTGCCAGCAGCTACAGGGGAGGCGAGCAGTACTTC,CASSYRGGEQYF
TRBJ2-5,few,NA,TRBV7-2,TGTGCCAGCAGCTTATTTGCAGCTGTCCTTCAAGAGACCCAGTACTTC,CASSLFAAVLQETQYF
TRBJ2-7,few,NA,TRBV7-3,TGTGCCAGCAGCTTAGGGGTTGGGGGCTCCTACGAGCAGTACTTC,CASSLGVGGSYEQYF
TRBJ1-1,once,NA,TRBV27,TGTGCCAGCAGTAGCGCAGGGGAGCAGAACACTGAAGCTTTCTTT,CASSSAGEQNTEAFF
TRBJ2-1,once,NA,TRBV12-3/TRBV12-4,TGTGCCAGCACCGAACACCGGAGTGGCGACAATGAGCAGTTCTTC,CASTEHRSGDNEQFF
TRBJ2-2,few,TRBD2,TRBV7-9,TGTGCCAGCAGCTTACCTAGCGGACTGAACACCGGGGAGCTGTTTTTT,CASSLPSGLNTGELFF
TRBJ1-2,many,TRBD1,TRBV6-1,TGTGCCAGCAGGGGAGACAGGGGGGTTAACTATGGCTACACCTTC,CASRGDRGVNYGYTF
TRBJ1-2,many,NA,TRBV28,TGTGCCAGCAGCAGAGGACAGAACTATGGCTACACCTTC,CASSRGQNYGYTF
TRBJ1-3,few,NA,TRBV20-1,TGCAGTGCTACACACAGGGCGGCTGGAAACACCATATATTTT,CSATHRAAGNTIYF
TRBJ2-7,many,NA,TRBV10-3,TGTGCCATCAGGAACACCAGTGCCTCATACGAGCAGTACTTC,CAIRNTSASYEQYF
TRBJ1-4,few,NA,TRBV3-1,TGTGCCAGCAGCCCGGAACGGCGGTATGATGAAAAACTGTTTTTT,CASSPERRYDEKLFF
TRBJ2-7,NA,NA,TRBV12-5,TGTGCTAGTGGTTTGGCCTGGATAATCTCCTACGAGCAGTACTTC,CASGLAWIISYEQYF
TRBJ1-4,NA,NA,TRBV20-1,TGCAGTGCTAGTGGGGGGGGTGCAACTAATGAAAAACTGTTTTTT,CSASGGGATNEKLFF
TRBJ1-1,few,NA,TRBV6-1,TGTGCCACCATGGAGGACACCCTGGGCCCTGAAGCTTTCTTT,CATMEDTLGPEAFF
TRBJ2-6,few,NA,TRBV3-1,TGTGCCAGCAGCCCACCTCGGGGGCTCGGCTTTGGGGCCAACGTCCTGACTTTC,CASSPPRGLGFGANVLTF
TRBJ2-7,few,TRBD2,TRBV7-3,TGTGCCAGCAGCTTAACGACTAGCGGGAGGACTGATTACGAGCAGTACTTC,CASSLTTSGRTDYEQYF
TRBJ2-6,NA,NA,TRBV29-1,TGCAGCGTTGAAGATCCCGGCGTCCTGACTTTC,CSVEDPGVLTF
TRBJ2-1,NA,TRBD2,TRBV5-1,TGCGCCAGCAGCCCTAGCGGGACCCCCTACAATGAGCAGTTCTTC,CASSPSGTPYNEQFF
TRBJ2-7,NA,TRBD1,TRBV29-1,TGCAGCGTGGGACAGGTTTACGAGCAGTACTTC,CSVGQVYEQYF
TRBJ1-1,many,TRBD1,TRBV28,TGTGCCAGCACCTCCGGGACAGGGTCCCCTGAAGCTTTCTTT,CASTSGTGSPEAFF